The 28 T cell receptor beta chains reported below all come from one sample, sequenced in a study of T cell clonotyping in hematopoietic cell transplantation. TCRdb's copy holds only in-frame clones and misses some; the assay was immunoSEQ multiplex PCR. The table shows tens of thousands of clones, with 94% occurring only once. The sample consisted of peripheral blood mononuclear cells. The receptors shown here come from a woman in her fifties or sixties in good health. Some clones in this sample may be carry-over from other donors' samples.

V is TRBV28 and J is TRBJ1-4, with a possible D match to TRBD1 (6 bases). V was shortened by 3 bases and J by 7 bases, with 21 bases between the two germline ends. CDR3 length: 17 amino acids. Germline CDR1 is MDHEN and CDR2 is SYDVKM. CDR3 protein: CASSLPQDGGAGEKLFF. As DNA, the CDR3 is TGTGCCAGCAGTTTGCCTCAAGACGGGGGCGCGGGTGAAAAACTGTTTTTT.

The V and J genes are TRBV4-1 and TRBJ2-7; D remains ambiguous. Germline V lookup: CDR1 MGHRA, CDR2 YSYEKL. Deletions cut 0 bases from V and 0 bases from J, with 9 bases between. The CDR3 length is 15 residues. The DNA of the CDR3 is TGCGCCAGCAGCCAAGATGGGCTAGGCTCCTACGAGCAGTACTTC. Protein sequence: CASSQDGLGSYEQYF.

The J gene is TRBJ2-3, the V gene TRBV2, with no clear D. Germline V gene lookup returns CDR1 SNHLY and CDR2 FYNNEI. Trimming removed 5 bases at V and 4 bases at J, with 10 bases between. The CDR3 is made up of 13 amino acids. The CDR3 region has the DNA TGTGCCAGCAGTCTCCGACTTGCAGATACGCAGTATTTT. The encoded protein is CASSLRLADTQYF.

This rearrangement joins TRBV11-3 to TRBJ2-1; 7 nucleotides align to TRBD2. V was pared by 1 base and J by 3 bases, with 3 bases of the junction left unmatched. Looked up from germline, CDR1 is SGHNT and CDR2 is YENEEA. The CDR3 runs 15 residues. CDR3 bases: TGTGCCAGCAGCTTAGGGCTAGCGGACTACAATGAGCAGTTCTTC. Encoded protein: CASSLGLADYNEQFF. Looking up the rest from reference TRBV11-3 and TRBJ2-1 gives the full variable domain: EAGVVQSPRYKIIEKKQPVAFWCNPISGHNTLYWYLQNLGQGPELLIRYENEEAVDDSQLPKDRFSAERLKGVDSTLKIQPAELGDSAVYLCASSLGLADYNEQFFGPGTRLTVL.

The chain employs TRBV11-2 and TRBJ2-2; TRBD2 matches 10 bases. The CDR3 consists of 17 residues. The J segment lost 2 bases and the V segment lost 0 bases, leaving 3 bases of the junction unmatched. Germline CDR1 SGHAT, CDR2 FQNNGV. CDR3 sequence: CASSLERTSGNTGELFF. CDR3 sequence (DNA): TGTGCCAGCAGCTTAGAAAGGACTAGCGGTAACACCGGGGAGCTGTTTTTT.

The CDR3 nucleotides are TGTGCCAGCAGCCCACGGAGGGGCACTGAAGCTTTCTTT. As protein: CASSPRRGTEAFF. The V gene is TRBV7-6, the J gene TRBJ1-1, with D maybe TRBD1 (5 bases). The V gene lost 5 bases and the J gene lost 4 bases, with 11 bases spanning the gap. CDR3 length: 13 amino acids. Germline V gene sequence: CDR1 SGHVS, CDR2 FNYEAQ. The full variable domain, in which reference TRBV7-6 and TRBJ1-1 provide the parts outside the CDR3, is GAGVSQSPRYKVTKRGQDVALRCDPISGHVSLYWYRQALGQGPEFLTYFNYEAQQDKSGLPNDRFSAERPEGSISTLTIQRTEQRDSAMYRCASSPRRGTEAFFGQGTRLTVV.

CDR3 sequence (DNA): TGCAGCGTTTTCGTGACTAACTATGGCTACACCTTC. Protein sequence: CSVFVTNYGYTF. The rearrangement uses TRBV29-1 and TRBJ1-2; no firm D call. The V gene lost 5 bases and the J gene lost 0 bases, with 7 bases spanning the gap. Germline CDR1 SQVTM, CDR2 ANQGSEA. The CDR3 totals 12 residues.

This chain connects TRBV18 to TRBJ2-5; D not certain. The CDR3 runs to 18 residues. The V gene's germline CDR1 is KGHSH and CDR2 LQKENI. With 4 bases removed from V and 2 bases from J, the gap between germline ends came to 23 bases. The CDR3 protein is CASSQTTRSVGIQETQYF. CDR3 nucleotides: TGTGCCAGCTCACAGACGACACGGTCTGTGGGGATACAAGAGACCCAGTACTTC.

This clone was detected once. V usage is TRBV10-3 and J usage is TRBJ1-1; D perhaps matches TRBD1 (6 bases). CDR3 size: 13 residues. Germline V gives CDR1 ENHRY, CDR2 SYGVKD. V lost 2 bases, J lost 7 bases, and 11 bases lay in between. CDR3 DNA: TGTGCCATCAGTGAGAGAGGGGGAGGTGAAGCTTTCTTT. This translates into CAISERGGGEAFF.

V gene TRBV28 combines with J gene TRBJ1-2, with D uncertain. V shed 4 bases and J shed 8 bases, with 8 bases lying between them. CDR1 and CDR2 from the germline V gene are MDHEN and SYDVKM. This CDR3 is 11 amino acids long. CDR3 protein: CASSSTWGYTF. CDR3 sequence (DNA): TGTGCCAGCAGTTCAACATGGGGCTACACCTTC.

This clone came up once. The gene calls are TRBV27 and TRBJ1-1, with 7 nucleotides matching TRBD1. This CDR3 region has 15 residues. Germline V gene sequence: CDR1 MNHEY, CDR2 SMNVEV (reference sequence). V was clipped by 4 bases and J by 0 bases; unmatched bases: 5. For the CDR3, the DNA is TGTGCCAGCAGTTCCTTGGACAGGATGAACACTGAAGCTTTCTTT. This encodes CASSSLDRMNTEAFF.

This rearrangement joins TRBV9 to TRBJ1-5; D remains unclear. Trimming removed 0 bases at V and 0 bases at J, with 7 bases between. The CDR3 covers 15 residues. Germline CDR1 and CDR2: SGDLS and YYNGEE. The CDR3 DNA reads TGTGCCAGCAGCGTAGGGCCGAATAGCAATCAGCCCCAGCATTTT. Amino acids: CASSVGPNSNQPQHF.

This rearrangement joins TRBV9 to TRBJ2-5; possibly TRBD2 for D (5 bases). Between the trimmed V and J ends, which lost 0 bases and 7 bases, there was a span of 7 bases. Germline V CDR1 and CDR2: SGDLS, YYNGEE. The CDR3 consists of 12 residues. The CDR3 region has the DNA TGTGCCAGCAGCGTAGGAGAGGGGACCCAGTACTTC. This encodes CASSVGEGTQYF. The full variable domain, completed using reference TRBV9 and TRBJ2-5, is DSGVTQTPKHLITATGQRVTLRCSPRSGDLSVYWYQQSLDQGLQFLIQYYNGEERAKGNILERFSAQQFPDLHSELNLSSLELGDSALYFCASSVGEGTQYFGPGTRLLVL.

The chain links TRBV19 to TRBJ2-7; tentatively, D is TRBD1 (5 bases). CDR3 length: 14 residues. Trimming left V 2 bases short and J 2 bases short, with 10 bases between. CDR1 is LNHDA and CDR2 is SQIVND in the germline V gene (reference sequence). The CDR3 region has the DNA TGTGCCAGTAGTATACGCAGGGATCCCTACGAGCAGTACTTC. Amino acids: CASSIRRDPYEQYF.

In this sample, this clone turned up once. The chain is built from TRBV19 and TRBJ2-1, with 7 bases matching TRBD1. Germline V lookup: CDR1 LNHDA, CDR2 SQIVND (reference sequence). CDR3 length: 14 amino acids. V trimming: 9 bases; J trimming: 5 bases; junction bases outside the gene matches: 10. This CDR3 is CASHVRGQHNEQFF. Here the CDR3 DNA reads TGTGCCAGCCACGTAAGGGGGCAACACAATGAGCAGTTCTTC.

CDR3 residues: CASSESSGGADTQYF. The DNA for the CDR3 is TGTGCCAGCAGTGAATCAAGCGGGGGTGCAGATACGCAGTATTTT. The rearrangement uses TRBV6-1 and TRBJ2-3; TRBD2 matches 8 bases. V trimming: 2 bases; J trimming: 4 bases; junction bases outside the gene matches: 5. The germline V gene encodes CDR1 MNHNS and CDR2 SASEGT. The CDR3 consists of 15 residues.

This clone was counted once. The genes are TRBV2 and TRBJ2-2; no reliable D call. The CDR3 covers 14 residues. Germline lookup yields CDR1 SNHLY and CDR2 FYNNEI. Trimming removed 8 bases at V and 4 bases at J, with 14 bases between. The CDR3, as DNA: TGTGCCAGCTTACTAACCCGTAGCACCGGGGAGCTGTTTTTT. Translated, it gives CASLLTRSTGELFF.

The chain couples TRBV7-9 to TRBJ2-7, with D tentatively TRBD2 (6 bases). Trimming shortened V by 1 base and J by 3 bases, and 13 bases separated the two germline ends. Germline loops: CDR1 SEHNR, CDR2 FQNEAQ (reference sequence). The CDR3 length is 15 residues. The CDR3 DNA follows: TGTGCCAGCAGCTTAGGCGGGGCCAATCTCTACGAGCAGTACTTC. This codes for CASSLGGANLYEQYF.

J is TRBJ1-2 and V is TRBV7-6; no reliable D call. The CDR3 consists of 15 residues. CDR1 and CDR2 (germline): SGHVS, FNYEAQ. The V and J ends lost 1 base and 3 bases respectively, with 12 bases between them. In DNA, the CDR3 is TGTGCCAGCAGCTTAGTATCGGGGAAAGACTATGGCTACACCTTC. Amino acids: CASSLVSGKDYGYTF.

This clone was detected only once. The chain couples TRBV5-4 to TRBJ1-5; the D is unclear. Germline assignment: CDR1 SGHNT and CDR2 YYREEE (reference sequence). V shed 3 bases and J shed 2 bases, with 9 bases lying between them. The CDR3 spans 14 residues. This chain's CDR3 is CASSWYGGNQPQHF. CDR3 DNA sequence: TGTGCCAGCAGCTGGTATGGGGGCAATCAGCCCCAGCATTTT.

The J gene is TRBJ2-3, the V gene TRBV5-1, with no clear D. Trimming left V 1 base short and J 2 bases short, with 11 bases between. Germline lookup yields CDR1 SGHRS and CDR2 YFSETQ. The CDR3 is 15 residues long. CDR3 in DNA: TGCGCCAGCAGCTTGTTACAGCCATCCACAGATACGCAGTATTTT. Translation gives CASSLLQPSTDTQYF.

J is TRBJ1-1 and V is TRBV7-2; 10 nucleotides align to TRBD1. V lost 5 bases, J lost 2 bases, and 2 bases stayed unmatched. Germline V gene lookup returns CDR1 SGHTA and CDR2 FQGNSA. CDR3 length: 14 residues. The CDR3 nucleotides read TGTGCCAGCAGCCGGACAGGGGGTAACACTGAAGCTTTCTTT. Translated: CASSRTGGNTEAFF.

The chain employs TRBV5-1 and TRBJ2-7; D is possibly TRBD1 or TRBD2 (5 bases each). The CDR3 loop spans 15 amino acids. In germline, CDR1 is SGHRS, CDR2 YFSETQ. Trimming took off 4 bases at V and 0 bases at J, with 14 bases between the two ends. The CDR3 region is CASSVGAAPSYEQYF. DNA for the CDR3: TGCGCCAGCAGCGTCGGGGCAGCCCCCTCCTACGAGCAGTACTTC.

The V call is TRBV7-3, the J call TRBJ2-1; D call uncertain. This CDR3 contains 13 residues. Germline values: CDR1 SGHTA, CDR2 FQGTGA. The V and J ends lost 0 bases and 10 bases respectively, with 10 bases between them. CDR3 in amino acids: CASSLTASGEQFF. CDR3 in DNA: TGTGCCAGCAGCTTAACGGCCTCCGGGGAGCAGTTCTTC.

This clone appeared a single time. The rearrangement uses TRBV7-2 and TRBJ2-7, with 7 bases identical to TRBD2. V lost 5 bases and J lost 6; bases outside the gene matches: 10. The CDR3 is made up of 14 amino acids. CDR1 and CDR2 from the germline V gene are SGHTA and FQGNSA. CDR3 residues: CASSKSGAESEQYF. The CDR3 nucleotides are TGTGCCAGCAGCAAGAGCGGGGCCGAGTCCGAGCAGTACTTC.

The chain carries TRBV19 and TRBJ1-4, with D perhaps matching TRBD1 (5 bases). CDR1 is LNHDA, CDR2 SQIVND, per germline (reference sequence). This CDR3 is built from 15 residues. Trimming removed 5 bases at V and 7 bases at J, with 17 bases between. CDR3 in amino acids: CASSRGSFVPEKLFF. DNA for the CDR3: TGTGCCAGTAGTCGGGGCAGCTTCGTTCCTGAAAAACTGTTTTTT.

This chain connects TRBV6-5 to TRBJ1-1; D might be TRBD1 (5 bases). The V gene's germline CDR1 is MNHEY and CDR2 SVGAGI. V shed 0 bases and J shed 2 bases, with 10 bases lying between them. The CDR3 is 15 residues long. The CDR3 spells CASSYSRQSNTEAFF. Here the CDR3 DNA reads TGTGCCAGCAGTTACTCGCGACAGTCTAACACTGAAGCTTTCTTT.

This clone was observed a handful of times. The chain couples TRBV4-2 to TRBJ1-1; no clear D. Trimming cost V 3 bases and J 1 base, with 12 bases left between them. The germline V gene has CDR1 LGHNA and CDR2 YNFKEQ. This CDR3 contains 15 residues. The CDR3 region has the DNA TGTGCCAGCAGCCACCACATTACGGGGAACACTGAAGCTTTCTTT. Amino acid sequence: CASSHHITGNTEAFF.